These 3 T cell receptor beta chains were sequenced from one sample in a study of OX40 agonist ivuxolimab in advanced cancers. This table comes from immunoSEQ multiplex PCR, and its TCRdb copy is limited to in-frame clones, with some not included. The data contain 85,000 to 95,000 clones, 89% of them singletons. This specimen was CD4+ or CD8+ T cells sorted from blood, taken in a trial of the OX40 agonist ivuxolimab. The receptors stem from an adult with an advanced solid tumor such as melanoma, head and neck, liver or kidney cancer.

CDR3 protein: CASSDPRAAHEAFF. Written as DNA, the CDR3 is TGTGCCAGCAGCGACCCTCGGGCGGCACATGAAGCTTTCTTT. The chain joins TRBV5-5 to TRBJ1-1, with D hard to call. CDR1 SGHKS and CDR2 YYEKEE come from the germline V gene (reference sequence). This CDR3 is 14 amino acids long. Trimming took 4 bases from V and 7 from J, leaving 17 bases between them.

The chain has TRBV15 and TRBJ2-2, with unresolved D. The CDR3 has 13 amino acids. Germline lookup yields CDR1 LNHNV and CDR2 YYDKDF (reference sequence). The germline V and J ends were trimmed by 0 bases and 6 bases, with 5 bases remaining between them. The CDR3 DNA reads TGTGCCACCAGCAGAGATTATGCCGGGGAGCTGTTTTTT. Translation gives CATSRDYAGELFF.

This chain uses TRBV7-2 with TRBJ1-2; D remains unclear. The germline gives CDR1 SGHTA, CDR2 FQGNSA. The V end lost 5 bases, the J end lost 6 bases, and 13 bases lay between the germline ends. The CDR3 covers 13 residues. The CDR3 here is CASSRSQVHGYTF. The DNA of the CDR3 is TGTGCCAGCAGCCGCTCCCAGGTACATGGCTACACCTTC. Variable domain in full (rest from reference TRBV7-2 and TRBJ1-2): GAGVSQSPSNKVTEKGKDVELRCDPISGHTALYWYRQSLGQGLEFLIYFQGNSAPDKSGLPSDRFSAERTGGSVSTLTIQRTQQEDSAVYLCASSRSQVHGYTFGSGTRLTVV.